These T cell receptor beta chains were read from a single sample in a study of Tregs in tolerant kidney transplant recipients. TCRdb keeps only in-frame clones here, not all; method: immunoSEQ multiplex PCR. The sample lists approximately 47,000 clones, roughly 90% occurring once. The sample in question was CD8+ T cells from blood (PBMCs), obtained 12 months after the transplant. These receptors all come from a human patient who received a combined kidney and bone marrow transplant. T cells may partly derive from the graft donor. Each CDR3 is given with its conserved first and last residue. D genes are given only for firm matches. Part of the rows lack a size; the others show once, few, many or a class for expanded clones.

V gene	clone size	J gene	D gene	CDR3 protein	CDR3 DNA
TRBV19	-	TRBJ2-4	-	CASSETTRGKNIQYF	TGTGCCAGTAGTGAGACGACTCGGGGCAAAAACATTCAGTACTTC
TRBV2	-	TRBJ2-3	TRBD2	CASPLTSATDTQYF	TGTGCCAGCCCCCTGACTAGCGCGACAGATACGCAGTATTTT
TRBV7-9	-	TRBJ2-7	TRBD1	CASSSTGVIPGSRTYEQYF	TGTGCCAGCAGCTCGACAGGGGTTATCCCCGGGTCCAGAACCTACGAGCAGTACTTC
TRBV7-6	once	TRBJ1-2	-	CASSETVDGGYTF	TGTGCCAGCAGCGAGACAGTCGACGGCGGCTACACCTTC
TRBV7-2	-	TRBJ1-2	TRBD1	CASSPRQGVENGYTF	TGTGCCAGCAGCCCTCGACAGGGGGTAGAGAATGGCTACACCTTC
TRBV19	-	TRBJ2-7	-	CASSPGSRSLYEQYF	TGTGCCAGTAGTCCCGGGTCCCGTAGCCTCTACGAGCAGTACTTC
TRBV9	-	TRBJ2-7	-	CASSGLLSYEQYF	TGTGCCAGCAGCGGTTTACTCTCCTACGAGCAGTACTTC
TRBV5-6	-	TRBJ2-3	TRBD2	CASSHSGLAGVDTQYF	TGTGCCAGCAGCCACTCGGGACTAGCGGGAGTAGATACGCAGTATTTT
TRBV19	-	TRBJ2-7	TRBD1	CASTLSQGAYEQYF	TGTGCCAGTACCCTGTCGCAGGGGGCCTACGAGCAGTACTTC
TRBV9	-	TRBJ1-2	-	CASSSGSLDGYTF	TGTGCCAGCAGCTCTGGGAGCCTGGATGGCTACACCTTC
TRBV11-2	-	TRBJ2-7	TRBD1	CASSSMDRAYEQYF	TGTGCCAGCAGCTCCATGGACAGGGCCTACGAGCAGTACTTC
TRBV27	-	TRBJ1-1	-	CASSPRGTEAFF	TGTGCCAGCAGCCCCAGAGGCACTGAAGCTTTCTTT
TRBV5-5	few	TRBJ2-1	-	CASSYTQVHEQFF	TGTGCCAGCAGCTACACCCAGGTCCATGAGCAGTTCTTC
TRBV4-3	-	TRBJ2-7	TRBD2	CASSPAGGGYEQYF	TGCGCCAGCAGCCCAGCGGGAGGGGGGTACGAGCAGTACTTC
TRBV9	-	TRBJ1-2	-	CASSASYGYTF	TGTGCCAGCAGCGCATCCTATGGCTACACCTTC
TRBV6-4	once	TRBJ1-1	-	CASSDQLTGEAFF	TGTGCCAGCAGTGACCAATTAACAGGGGAAGCTTTCTTT
TRBV6-5	-	TRBJ2-7	TRBD1	CASSPSTGQYEQYF	TGTGCCAGCAGTCCGTCGACAGGGCAGTACGAGCAGTACTTC
TRBV7-9	-	TRBJ2-1	TRBD2	CASSPGLAGYNEQFF	TGTGCCAGCAGCCCCGGACTAGCGGGTTACAATGAGCAGTTCTTC
TRBV4-3	-	TRBJ1-2	-	CASSLIGGGYGYTF	TGCGCCAGCAGCCTTATCGGGGGAGGCTATGGCTACACCTTC
TRBV15	-	TRBJ2-1	TRBD2	CATSESGRVSDEQFF	TGTGCCACCAGCGAAAGCGGGAGGGTCTCAGACGAGCAGTTCTTC
TRBV7-9	few	TRBJ2-7	-	CASSLIYQGSPYEQYF	TGTGCCAGCAGCTTAATTTATCAGGGTAGCCCCTACGAGCAGTACTTC
TRBV13	-	TRBJ2-7	TRBD2	CASSLGRSSGKYF	TGTGCCAGCAGCTTAGGCCGGTCTAGCGGGAAGTACTTC
TRBV4-3	-	TRBJ2-7	TRBD2	CASSFRLAAEEQYF	TGCGCCAGCAGCTTCCGACTAGCTGCCGAAGAGCAGTACTTC
TRBV29-1	once	TRBJ2-1	TRBD2	CSEIRGDYNEQFF	TGCAGCGAAATTCGGGGGGACTACAATGAGCAGTTCTTC
TRBV5-8	-	TRBJ1-1	-	CASSSGWGVDTEAFF	TGTGCCAGCAGCTCTGGATGGGGGGTGGACACTGAAGCTTTCTTT
TRBV7-6	-	TRBJ2-7	TRBD1	CASSLGQGNEQYF	TGTGCCAGCAGCTTAGGACAGGGGAACGAGCAGTACTTC
TRBV10-3	-	TRBJ2-1	TRBD2	CAISLSGVPYNEQFF	TGTGCCATCAGCCTAAGCGGGGTACCCTACAATGAGCAGTTCTTC
TRBV30	-	TRBJ2-1	TRBD1	CALRDRGYNEQFF	TGTGCGCTTCGGGACAGGGGATACAATGAGCAGTTCTTC
TRBV7-8	-	TRBJ1-1	-	CASSLGPRDEAFF	TGTGCCAGCAGCTTGGGTCCCAGGGATGAAGCTTTCTTT
TRBV28	-	TRBJ2-7	TRBD1	CASSSDRGLLYEQYF	TGTGCCAGCAGTTCGGACAGGGGGCTTTTGTACGAGCAGTACTTC
TRBV5-6	-	TRBJ2-5	-	CASSTEETQYF	TGTGCCAGCAGCACTGAAGAGACCCAGTACTTC
TRBV4-3	-	TRBJ2-7	TRBD2	CASSPGPGGYEQYF	TGCGCCAGCAGCCCAGGACCGGGAGGCTACGAGCAGTACTTC
TRBV19	once	TRBJ2-3	TRBD2	CASSLTSGSTDTQYF	TGTGCCAGTAGTCTAACTAGCGGGAGCACAGATACGCAGTATTTT
TRBV7-5	-	TRBJ1-2	-	CVRSFGTGRGYTF	TGTGTCAGAAGCTTCGGGACAGGGCGAGGCTACACCTTC
TRBV6-1	-	TRBJ2-7	TRBD1	CASSVQGDTSSYEQYF	TGTGCCAGCAGTGTCCAGGGGGACACAAGCTCCTACGAGCAGTACTTC
TRBV1	-	TRBJ2-2	-	CTSSQDPVVAGPTGELFF	TGCACCAGCAGCCAAGATCCCGTAGTAGCGGGACCCACCGGGGAGCTGTTTTTT
TRBV5-4	-	TRBJ2-7	TRBD1	CASSLPDRGSYEQYF	TGTGCCAGCAGCTTGCCGGACAGGGGCTCCTACGAGCAGTACTTC
TRBV30	-	TRBJ1-1	-	CAWRKGITEAFF	TGTGCCTGGAGGAAGGGGATAACTGAAGCTTTCTTT
TRBV19	-	TRBJ1-2	-	CASAGVLVGTRDLFFYGYTF	TGTGCCAGTGCCGGGGTCTTAGTCGGGACAAGGGACCTATTTTTCTATGGCTACACCTTC
TRBV27	-	TRBJ1-2	TRBD1	CASRRDRERYGYTF	TGTGCCAGCAGGAGGGACAGGGAGCGCTATGGCTACACCTTC
TRBV7-2	once	TRBJ2-2	-	CASSLVSGTGELFF	TGTGCCAGCAGCTTAGTATCGGGGACCGGGGAGCTGTTTTTT
TRBV27	-	TRBJ2-7	TRBD1	CASSLTGETYEQYF	TGTGCCAGCAGTCTGACAGGGGAGACCTACGAGCAGTACTTC
TRBV7-9	-	TRBJ2-1	TRBD2	CASSSPSGRVTENEQFF	TGTGCCAGCAGTTCTCCTAGCGGGAGGGTTACCGAGAATGAGCAGTTCTTC
TRBV7-9	-	TRBJ2-5	-	CASSSTRETQYF	TGTGCCAGCAGCTCAACCAGGGAGACCCAGTACTTC
TRBV11-3	-	TRBJ2-2	TRBD2	CASSFEPTSGTNTGELFF	TGTGCCAGCAGCTTTGAACCAACTAGCGGAACGAACACCGGGGAGCTGTTTTTT
TRBV19	-	TRBJ1-2	-	CASSPAPGVNYGYTF	TGTGCCAGTAGCCCCGCCCCAGGGGTCAACTATGGCTACACCTTC
TRBV9	-	TRBJ1-6	TRBD1	CASSQTGDNSPLHF	TGTGCCAGCAGCCAAACAGGGGATAATTCCCCCCTCCACTTT
TRBV4-3	-	TRBJ1-5	-	CASSPSRGYSNQPQHF	TGCGCCAGCAGCCCCTCCCGGGGATATAGCAATCAGCCCCAGCATTTT
TRBV28	-	TRBJ1-2	-	CASSLFPDSYGYTF	TGTGCCAGCAGTTTATTTCCAGACTCTTATGGCTACACCTTC
TRBV4-1	-	TRBJ1-2	-	CAMQDGINYGYTF	TGCGCCATGCAGGACGGGATTAACTATGGCTACACCTTC
TRBV6-1	once	TRBJ2-3	-	CASSENRADTQYF	TGTGCCAGCAGTGAGAACAGGGCAGATACGCAGTATTTT
TRBV28	-	TRBJ2-6	-	CASSSLRGLGANVLTF	TGTGCCAGCAGTTCACTGAGAGGGCTTGGGGCCAACGTCCTGACTTTC
TRBV11-2	-	TRBJ1-4	-	CASSSQNIQATNEKLFF	TGTGCCAGCAGCTCCCAAAATATACAGGCAACTAATGAAAAACTGTTTTTT
TRBV5-4	-	TRBJ2-7	TRBD2	CASSQAGLFEYEQYF	TGTGCCAGCAGCCAAGCGGGACTGTTTGAGTACGAGCAGTACTTC
TRBV13	-	TRBJ2-6	TRBD2	CASSLGGLAGAGANVLTF	TGTGCCAGCAGCTTAGGGGGTCTAGCGGGAGCTGGGGCCAACGTCCTGACTTTC
TRBV4-3	once	TRBJ2-2	-	CASSQDERAGELFF	TGCGCCAGCAGCCAAGATGAGAGGGCAGGGGAGCTGTTTTTT